Listed here are 22 T cell receptor beta chains from one sample, sequenced in a study of T cell repertoires in cytomegalovirus infection. Antigen specificity for these receptors is unknown. TCRdb processed the reads anew with MiXCR; each CDR3 protein has one entry. The table records approximately 910,000 distinct CDR3 sequences, around 32% of them present only once. Specimen: cultured CD8+ T cells from PBMCs, collected from culture after CMV antigen stimulation. These receptors were obtained from a human donor in good health (CMV status not recorded). Some clones in this sample may be carry-over from other donors' samples.

The chain combines TRBV4-2 with TRBJ1-5; D is possibly TRBD1 (5 bases). CDR1 and CDR2 (germline): LGHNA, YNFKEQ. V was cut by 0 bases and J by 7 bases, with 13 bases left in between. This CDR3 contains 15 residues. The CDR3 nucleotides are TGTGCCAGCAGCCAAGACGGAGGGGCGGGGCAGCCCCAGCATTTT. Translation: CASSQDGGAGQPQHF.

CDR3 sequence: CASSPWDRDLNTEAFF. CDR3 in DNA: TGTGCCAGCAGCCCCTGGGACAGGGACCTGAACACTGAAGCTTTCTTT. This chain connects TRBV11-2 to TRBJ1-1, with TRBD1 identical over 9 bases. Unmatched junction bases numbered 7, after V lost 5 bases and J lost 0 bases. The CDR3 is made up of 16 amino acids. CDR1 and CDR2 from the germline V gene are SGHAT and FQNNGV.

In this sample, this clonotype turned up a few times. The chain couples TRBV25-1 to TRBJ1-2; D may be TRBD1 (6 bases). The germline gives CDR1 MGHDK, CDR2 SYGVNS. The CDR3 is 15 amino acids. V dropped 1 base and J dropped 1 base, with 10 bases sitting between them. The CDR3 sequence is CASSESGADNYGYTF. The CDR3 nucleotides are TGTGCCAGCAGTGAATCGGGGGCCGATAACTATGGCTACACCTTC.

This clonotype was detected only a few times. The genes are TRBV3-1 and TRBJ2-2, with a weak D call TRBD1 (6 bases). CDR3 length: 18 residues. In germline, CDR1 is LGHDT, CDR2 YNNKEL (reference sequence). V lost 3 bases, J lost 2 bases, and 19 bases lay in between. Here the CDR3 reads CASSQLRGAGVNTGELFF. The CDR3 DNA reads TGTGCCAGCAGCCAGCTCAGGGGAGCTGGGGTCAACACCGGGGAGCTGTTTTTT.

This clonotype was seen at least ten times. V is TRBV4-2 and J is TRBJ1-2, with D unresolved. The V end lost 6 bases, the J end lost 5 bases, and 16 bases lay between the germline ends. The CDR3 is made up of 14 amino acids. Germline loops: CDR1 LGHNA, CDR2 YNFKEQ. CDR3 bases: TGTGCCAGCAGTCCAAGTAAGGGAGATTATGGCTACACCTTC. Encoded protein: CASSPSKGDYGYTF.

The genes are TRBV6-1 and TRBJ2-7; D perhaps matches TRBD1 (5 bases). The germline CDR1 and CDR2 sequences are MNHNS and SASEGT. The CDR3 length is 15 residues. V lost 2 bases, J lost 2 bases, and 13 bases lay in between. CDR3 in DNA: TGTGCCAGCAGTGAACAGGGAAGGGCCCCCTACGAGCAGTACTTC. Translating gives CASSEQGRAPYEQYF.

This clonotype was counted ten times or more. V is TRBV27 and J is TRBJ2-7, with 7 bases identical to TRBD1. This CDR3 is 15 amino acids long. Germline-derived CDR1 and CDR2 are MNHEY and SMNVEV (reference sequence). V lost 6 bases and J lost 2; bases outside the gene matches: 10. The CDR3 nucleotides read TGTGCCAGCAGGGCCTCCGGGACAGAAACCTACGAGCAGTACGTC. It translates to CASRASGTETYEQYV.

This clonotype was observed a handful of times. The J gene is TRBJ2-1, the V gene TRBV12-3 or TRBV12-4; D not certain. V lost 3 bases to trimming and J lost 0 bases, with 6 bases between them. This CDR3 spans 14 amino acids. This CDR3 reads CASSFESSYNEQFF. DNA of the CDR3: TGTGCCAGCAGTTTCGAGAGCTCCTACAATGAGCAGTTCTTC.

This chain links TRBV6-6 with TRBJ2-7; D unclear. The CDR3 has 14 residues. Germline assignment: CDR1 MNHNY and CDR2 SVGAGI (reference sequence). Trimming stripped 5 bases from V and 3 bases from J, with 14 bases between. The DNA of the CDR3 is TGTGCCAGCAGTACCCGAGCCGGGTTCTACGAGCAGTACTTC. This gives the protein CASSTRAGFYEQYF.

This clonotype was seen a handful of times. The chain uses TRBV2 and TRBJ1-6; D is unclear. The CDR3 totals 13 residues. Per germline, CDR1 SNHLY and CDR2 FYNNEI. V shed 4 bases and J shed 7 bases, with 8 bases lying between them. The CDR3 nucleotides read TGTGCCAGCAGTGGCGACGCCAATTCACCCCTCCACTTT. Its protein is CASSGDANSPLHF. The full variable domain, with the rest looked up from reference TRBV2 and TRBJ1-6, is EPEVTQTPSHQVTQMGQEVILRCVPISNHLYFYWYRQILGQKVEFLVSFYNNEISEKSEIFDDQFSVERPDGSNFTLKIRSTKLEDSAMYFCASSGDANSPLHFGNGTRLTVT.

This clonotype was recorded a few times. CDR3 nucleotide sequence: TGTGCCAGCAGTTTCAGGATGTTTAACTACAATGAGCAGTTCTTC. It yields the protein CASSFRMFNYNEQFF. The rearrangement links TRBV27 to TRBJ2-1; D ambiguous. Trimming shortened V by 3 bases and J by 3 bases, and 12 bases separated the two germline ends. Germline assignment: CDR1 MNHEY and CDR2 SMNVEV (reference sequence). The CDR3 sequence is 15 residues long.

This clonotype has a handful of counts. The J gene is TRBJ1-6, the V gene TRBV7-9; tentatively, D is TRBD1 (6 bases). Per the germline V gene, CDR1 is SEHNR and CDR2 is FQNEAQ (reference sequence). The CDR3 is 17 amino acids. V gave up 5 bases and J gave up 6 bases, with 20 bases separating them. The CDR3 sequence: CASSPSVVQGSNSPLHF. The CDR3 DNA sequence: TGTGCCAGCAGCCCCTCGGTGGTGCAGGGGAGTAATTCACCCCTCCACTTT.

This clonotype has ten or more counts. CDR3 sequence reads: CASSPGGTYNEQFF. In nucleotides, the CDR3 is TGTGCCAGCAGCCCAGGCGGCACCTACAATGAGCAGTTCTTC. V gene TRBV27 combines with J gene TRBJ2-1; D is unresolved. The length of the CDR3 is 14 residues. Germline CDR1 reads MNHEY; CDR2 reads SMNVEV (reference sequence). V lost 6 bases, J lost 2 bases, and 11 bases lay in between.

This clonotype occurred a few times. The rearrangement joins TRBV15 to TRBJ2-1; no clear D gene. The germline V and J ends were trimmed by 0 bases and 6 bases, with 12 bases remaining between them. CDR3 length: 15 residues. CDR1 LNHNV and CDR2 YYDKDF come from the germline V gene (reference sequence). The CDR3 coding sequence is TGTGCCACCAGCAGAGATAACAGATTATCCAATGAGCAGTTCTTC. Encoded protein: CATSRDNRLSNEQFF.

The rearrangement joins TRBV15 to TRBJ2-1, with D possibly TRBD2 on 6 matching bases. The CDR3 extends over 15 amino acids. Germline V gives CDR1 LNHNV, CDR2 YYDKDF (reference sequence). Trimming left V 0 bases short and J 4 bases short, with 10 bases between. The CDR3 nucleotides read TGTGCCACCAGCAGAGATCGCGGGGCTTACAATGAGCAGTTCTTC. Residues: CATSRDRGAYNEQFF.

This clonotype was recorded a few times. V and J are TRBV27 and TRBJ2-1, with D possibly being TRBD1 or TRBD2 (6 bases each). Germline V gives CDR1 MNHEY, CDR2 SMNVEV (reference sequence). Trimming removed 6 bases at V and 5 bases at J, with 11 bases between. The CDR3 has 13 residues. The CDR3: CASSFGGHNEQFF. The DNA for the CDR3 is TGTGCCAGCAGCTTTGGGGGGCACAATGAGCAGTTCTTC.

This clonotype was seen ten or more times. This chain joins TRBV7-8 and TRBJ1-1, with D unclear. V was cut by 5 bases and J by 1 base, with 11 bases left in between. The CDR3 extends over 14 amino acids. CDR1 is SGHVS and CDR2 is FQNEAQ in the germline V gene. This CDR3 reads CASSLYKANTEAFF. CDR3 sequence (DNA): TGTGCCAGCAGCCTATATAAGGCGAACACTGAAGCTTTCTTT.

This clonotype was detected many times. The V gene is TRBV12-3 or TRBV12-4, the J gene TRBJ1-1, with D unclear. The CDR3 runs to 18 residues. V lost 5 bases to trimming and J lost 6 bases, with 28 bases between them. CDR3 DNA sequence: TGTGCCAGCAGTACTCTTGGGCGGCTAAAGGTCGTAGACTCTGAAGCTTTCTTT. Translated: CASSTLGRLKVVDSEAFF.

The rearrangement links TRBV5-6 to TRBJ1-2; D not certain. This CDR3 comprises 15 residues. V was trimmed by 1 base and J by 4 bases, leaving 14 bases between them. Germline assignment: CDR1 SGHDT and CDR2 YYEEEE. The CDR3 sequence is CASSLRARVIYGYTF. In DNA, the CDR3 is TGTGCCAGCAGCTTGCGGGCTAGGGTAATCTATGGCTACACCTTC.

This clonotype was seen more than once but under ten times. This chain links TRBV14 with TRBJ2-5; D tentatively reads TRBD1 or TRBD2 (5 bases each). The CDR3 covers 16 residues. The V end was cut by 1 base, the J end by 5 bases, with 17 bases between. The germline CDR1 and CDR2 sequences are SGHDN and FVKESK. In nucleotides, the CDR3 is TGTGCCAGCAGCCAAGGTACATGGGACCCCAGGGAGACCCAGTACTTC. This codes for CASSQGTWDPRETQYF.

As for this clonotype: One end of the junction fails to match germline, which may point to a read error. The J gene is TRBJ2-1, the V gene TRBV29-1; D call uncertain. Germline assignment: CDR1 SQVTM and CDR2 ANQGSEA. CDR3 length equals 16 residues. The CDR3 here is CSVEGGDYFSYNEQFF. The CDR3 region has the DNA TGCAGCGTGGAAGGCGGAGATTACTTCTCCTACAATGAGCAGTTCTTC.

In its sample, this clonotype was seen many times. The chain has TRBV7-6 and TRBJ2-1; 8 bases map to TRBD2. Germline V CDR1 and CDR2: SGHVS, FNYEAQ. The CDR3 length is 15 residues. V trimming: 5 bases; J trimming: 4 bases; junction bases outside the gene matches: 7. This CDR3 is CASSPRGGIYNEQFF. CDR3 sequence (DNA): TGTGCCAGCAGCCCCCGGGGGGGAATTTACAATGAGCAGTTCTTC.